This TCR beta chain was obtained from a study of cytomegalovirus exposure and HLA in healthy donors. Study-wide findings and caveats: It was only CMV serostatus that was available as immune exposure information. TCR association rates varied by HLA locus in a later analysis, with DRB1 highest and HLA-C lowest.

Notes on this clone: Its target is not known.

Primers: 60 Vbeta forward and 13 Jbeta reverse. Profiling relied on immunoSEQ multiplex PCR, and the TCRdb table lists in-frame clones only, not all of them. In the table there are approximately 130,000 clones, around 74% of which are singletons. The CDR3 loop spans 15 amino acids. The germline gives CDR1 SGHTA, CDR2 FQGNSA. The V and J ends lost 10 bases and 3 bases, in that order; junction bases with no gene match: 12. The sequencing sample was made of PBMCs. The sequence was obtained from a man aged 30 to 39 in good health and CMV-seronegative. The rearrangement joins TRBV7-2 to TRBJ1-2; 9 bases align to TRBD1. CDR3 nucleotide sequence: TGTGCCACCGGTGCGGGACAGGGCAGGGACTATGGCTACACCTTC. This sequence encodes CATGAGQGRDYGYTF.